The 5 T cell receptor beta chains given below trace back to one sample, sequenced in a study of blood T cells in healthy people across ages. The second PCR ran roughly 6 to 12 cycles with a sample-barcoded 5' primer and J-beta primers. TCRdb re-called the 5' RACE reads through MiXCR, storing one row per CDR3 protein. The sample records 700,000 or so distinct CDR3 sequences, 22% being singletons. The sample taken for sequencing was blood. These receptor sequences come from a man in his 70s in good health.

This clonotype turned up a few times. V and J are TRBV12-3 or TRBV12-4 and TRBJ2-4; the D gene is possibly TRBD1 (5 bases). Trimming took 5 bases from V and 1 from J, leaving 15 bases between them. The CDR3 has 16 residues. This chain's CDR3 is CASSGAGKRAKNIQYF. The CDR3, as DNA: TGTGCCAGCAGTGGGGCCGGAAAAAGGGCCAAAAACATTCAGTACTTC.

This clonotype has just a few counts. V is TRBV19 and J is TRBJ2-7; D assignment may be TRBD1 or TRBD2 (5 bases each). Germline CDR1 reads LNHDA; CDR2 reads SQIVND (reference sequence). The CDR3 loop spans 15 amino acids. The ends were cut back, 7 bases at V and 0 bases at J, with 16 bases in the middle. This chain's CDR3 is CASITGPNHSYEQYV. CDR3 nucleotides: TGTGCCAGTATAACGGGACCGAACCACTCCTACGAGCAGTACGTC.

The chain employs TRBV28 and TRBJ2-5; 11 bases are a match to TRBD1. The J call may not be correct, given that the DNA end is closer to TRBJ2-7. This CDR3 has 14 residues. Germline V gene data show CDR1 as MDHEN and CDR2 as SYDVKM. For the CDR3, the DNA is TGTGCCACCGAGGGGACAGGGGGTAGGTACGAGCAGTACTTC. It encodes CATEGTGGRYEQYF.

The genes are TRBV29-1 and TRBJ1-1; D not resolved. Germline V gives CDR1 SQVTM, CDR2 ANQGSEA. This CDR3 comprises 13 residues. Trimming cost V 4 bases and J 1 base, with 10 bases left between them. In nucleotides, the CDR3 is TGCAGCGTTGCTCGGCCAGCGAACACTGAAGCTTTCTTT. Protein: CSVARPANTEAFF.

This rearrangement joins TRBV27 to TRBJ2-2, with 8 bases aligning to TRBD2. Germline V gene lookup returns CDR1 MNHEY and CDR2 SMNVEV (reference sequence). With 2 bases clipped from V and 1 base from J, the junction kept 0 bases outside the gene matches. The CDR3 runs 15 residues. DNA for the CDR3: TGTGCCAGCAGTTTACGGGGGGGGAACACCGGGGAGCTGTTTTTT. The encoded protein is CASSLRGGNTGELFF.